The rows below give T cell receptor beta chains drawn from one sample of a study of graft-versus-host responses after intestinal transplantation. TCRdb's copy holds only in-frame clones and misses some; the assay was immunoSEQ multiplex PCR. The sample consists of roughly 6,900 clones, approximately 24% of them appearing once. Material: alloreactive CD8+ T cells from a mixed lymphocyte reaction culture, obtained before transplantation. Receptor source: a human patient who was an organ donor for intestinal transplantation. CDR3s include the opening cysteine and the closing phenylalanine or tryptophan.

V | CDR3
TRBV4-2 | CASSQVLRDTFTEAFF
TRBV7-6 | CASTSNTEAFF
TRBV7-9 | CASSPNGGAEQYF
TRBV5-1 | CASSWLSGANVLTF
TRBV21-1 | CASSSALVHVLDEQYF
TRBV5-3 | CARSSPPEGALDSPLHF
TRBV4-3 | CASSQDRFDSHYEQYF
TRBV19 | CASSIGASHNEKLFF
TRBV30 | CACSPSTGGSPYSNQPQHF
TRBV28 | CASSPTGENTIYF
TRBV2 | CASSEGLAQYF
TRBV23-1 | CASSLGRTGYSNQPQHF
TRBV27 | CASSLSGSYNEQFF
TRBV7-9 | CASSPTGVRYNEQFF
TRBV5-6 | CASSLGLRGNREKLFF
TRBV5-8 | CASSARDTHYEQYF
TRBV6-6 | CASSYLDTNYGYTF
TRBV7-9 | CASSGWQQPHWERGTQYF
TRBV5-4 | CASSQLDSGNTIYF
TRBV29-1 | CSVEEQGAPGYEQYF
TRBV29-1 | CSVGDPYSYEQYF
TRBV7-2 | CASSLTGSGWYNEQFF
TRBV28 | CASSLWTGPDTQYF